Following are 8 T cell receptor beta chains from one sample sequenced in a study of blood T cell repertoires in COVID-19. This table comes from immunoSEQ multiplex PCR, and its TCRdb copy is limited to in-frame clones, with some not included. The table shows about 400,000 clones, with over 85% occurring only once. The sequenced sample consisted of PBMCs or T cells enriched from blood (not recorded which). The receptors originated from a woman younger than 45 who had recovered from COVID-19.

The chain carries TRBV5-1 and TRBJ1-4; TRBD1 aligns across 8 bases. Per germline, CDR1 SGHRS and CDR2 YFSETQ. The CDR3 is 15 amino acids. V shed 0 bases, J shed 8 bases, and the junction held 6 bases outside the gene matches. CDR3 loop: CASSLAPTGVEKLFF. In nucleotides, the CDR3 is TGCGCCAGCAGCTTGGCCCCGACAGGGGTAGAAAAACTGTTTTTT.

V gene TRBV5-1 combines with J gene TRBJ2-1; TRBD2 matches 7 bases. With 6 bases clipped from V and 6 bases from J, the junction kept 3 bases outside the gene matches. The CDR3 runs to 12 residues. Per the germline V gene, CDR1 is SGHRS and CDR2 is YFSETQ. CDR3 in DNA: TGCGCCAGCACCGGGACTACCAATGAGCAGTTCTTC. It translates to CASTGTTNEQFF.

The chain links TRBV9 to TRBJ1-2, with 8 bases identical to TRBD1. The germline V gene encodes CDR1 SGDLS and CDR2 YYNGEE. After removal of 2 bases from V and 8 bases from J, the junction contained 11 bases not matched to a gene. The CDR3 loop spans 15 amino acids. The CDR3 DNA sequence: TGTGCCAGCAGCGTTAGCCATATGACAGGGGACGGCTACACCTTC. Protein: CASSVSHMTGDGYTF.

The rearrangement joins TRBV28 to TRBJ2-4, with a possible D match to TRBD2 (5 bases). This CDR3 has 14 amino acids. V gave up 2 bases and J gave up 0 bases, with 5 bases separating them. Germline V gives CDR1 MDHEN, CDR2 SYDVKM. The CDR3: CASSLGGAKNIQYF. As DNA, the CDR3 is TGTGCCAGCAGTTTAGGAGGAGCCAAAAACATTCAGTACTTC.

The chain carries TRBV27 and TRBJ1-3; tentative D call: TRBD1 (6 bases). The CDR3 spans 14 residues. Trimming took off 5 bases at V and 4 bases at J, with 12 bases between the two ends. Germline V gives CDR1 MNHEY, CDR2 SMNVEV (reference sequence). As DNA, the CDR3 is TGTGCCAGCAGTAGGGGGGGACCAGGAAACACCATATATTTT. Protein: CASSRGGPGNTIYF.

The chain joins TRBV7-3 to TRBJ2-5; 8 bases agree with TRBD2. V trimming: 5 bases; J trimming: 5 bases; junction bases outside the gene matches: 10. The CDR3 consists of 15 residues. In germline, CDR1 is SGHTA, CDR2 FQGTGA. The CDR3: CASSPSGLVAETQYF. CDR3 nucleotides: TGTGCCAGCAGCCCTTCGGGACTAGTCGCCGAGACCCAGTACTTC.

The chain is built from TRBV27 and TRBJ1-3; the D gene is possibly TRBD1 (5 bases). V lost 3 bases and J 8 bases, leaving 11 bases between the germline ends. The CDR3 runs to 13 residues. CDR1 is MNHEY and CDR2 is SMNVEV in the germline V gene (reference sequence). CDR3 nucleotide sequence: TGTGCCAGCAGTTTTTCAGGGTTGGACACCATATATTTT. Amino acid sequence: CASSFSGLDTIYF.

A few counts support this clone. The rearrangement joins TRBV5-1 to TRBJ1-2, with 8 bases lining up with TRBD1. Per germline, CDR1 SGHRS and CDR2 YFSETQ. The CDR3 has 13 residues. The V segment lost 4 bases and the J segment 4 bases; nucleotides outside the gene matches: 3. CDR3 region: CASSEQGVYGYTF. The CDR3 DNA reads TGCGCCAGCAGCGAACAGGGGGTCTATGGCTACACCTTC.